Listed here are 9 T cell receptor beta chains from one sample, sequenced in a study of blood T cell repertoires in COVID-19. TCRdb's copy holds only in-frame clones and misses some; the assay was immunoSEQ multiplex PCR. Found here are approximately 100,000 clones, approximately 83% of them singletons; the top ten hold about 6.3%. Material: peripheral blood. The source of these receptors is a man aged 55 to 70 with acute or convalescent COVID-19.

V usage is TRBV19 and J usage is TRBJ1-1, with TRBD1 identical over 8 bases. Germline V CDR1 and CDR2: LNHDA, SQIVND (reference sequence). V shed 1 base, J shed 5 bases, and the junction held 0 bases outside the gene matches. This CDR3 is built from 13 residues. The CDR3 sequence: CASSIGQGTEAFF. Here the CDR3 DNA reads TGTGCCAGTAGTATAGGACAGGGGACTGAAGCTTTCTTT.

The rearrangement joins TRBV30 to TRBJ2-7; TRBD1 matches at 9 bases. The CDR3 sequence is 14 residues long. Germline V gives CDR1 GTSNPN, CDR2 SVGIG (reference sequence). The ends lost 3 bases at V and 7 bases at J; junction bases unmatched: 10. The CDR3 loop is CAWSSGTGLGEQYF. CDR3 DNA: TGTGCCTGGAGCTCCGGGACAGGGTTGGGGGAGCAGTACTTC.

The chain combines TRBV4-3 with TRBJ2-2, with unresolved D. V was cut by 0 bases and J by 8 bases, with 7 bases left in between. CDR3 length: 13 amino acids. Germline V CDR1 and CDR2: LGHNA, YSLEER. CDR3 sequence reads: CASSQESRGELFF. The CDR3 DNA follows: TGCGCCAGCAGCCAAGAAAGTCGGGGGGAGCTGTTTTTT.

This clone was seen a handful of times. The V gene is TRBV7-2, the J gene TRBJ1-5; 10 bases agree with TRBD1. V lost 1 base to trimming and J lost 6 bases; unmatched junction nucleotides: 6. This CDR3 spans 16 amino acids. In germline, CDR1 is SGHTA, CDR2 FQGNSA. The CDR3 DNA follows: TGTGCCAGCAGCTTAGGTGAGACAGGGGGCAGTCAGCCCCAGCATTTT. Its translation is CASSLGETGGSQPQHF.

The J gene is TRBJ1-5, the V gene TRBV28; 7 bases line up with TRBD1. CDR1 MDHEN and CDR2 SYDVKM come from the germline V gene. This CDR3 spans 16 amino acids. J gave up 2 bases and V 5 bases, and 9 bases lay outside the gene matches. The CDR3 DNA reads TGTGCCAGCAGTCAACCCAGGACAGGCCGCAATCAGCCCCAGCATTTT. Translating it yields CASSQPRTGRNQPQHF.

The V and J genes are TRBV4-3 and TRBJ2-2, with D possibly matching TRBD1 (5 bases). CDR3 length equals 14 residues. CDR1 is LGHNA and CDR2 is YSLEER in the germline V gene. The V end lost 3 bases, the J end lost 5 bases, and 10 bases lay between the germline ends. The CDR3: CASSHAAGTGELFF. CDR3 nucleotides: TGCGCCAGCAGCCACGCTGCAGGGACCGGGGAGCTGTTTTTT.

The chain recombines TRBV5-1 with TRBJ1-3; 10 positions match TRBD1. Trimming removed 3 bases from V and 7 bases from J; junction bases left unmatched: 16. The CDR3 totals 18 residues. Germline-derived CDR1 and CDR2 are SGHRS and YFSETQ. The chain's CDR3 is CASSWSNSGTGESNTIYF. The CDR3 nucleotides read TGCGCCAGCAGCTGGAGCAATTCCGGGACAGGGGAGTCTAACACCATATATTTT. The full variable domain, with the rest looked up from reference TRBV5-1 and TRBJ1-3, is KAGVTQTPRYLIKTRGQQVTLSCSPISGHRSVSWYQQTPGQGLQFLFEYFSETQRNKGNFPGRFSGRQFSNSRSEMNVSTLELGDSALYLCASSWSNSGTGESNTIYFGEGSWLTVV.

The V and J genes are TRBV5-1 and TRBJ1-2; tentatively, D is TRBD1 (5 bases). This CDR3 has 14 residues. Per the germline V gene, CDR1 is SGHRS and CDR2 is YFSETQ. Between the trimmed V and J ends, which lost 4 bases and 4 bases, there was a span of 14 bases. CDR3 DNA sequence: TGCGCCAGCAGCCAACAGGATTCCATCTATGGCTACACCTTC. Translating gives CASSQQDSIYGYTF.

This clone was detected once. This rearrangement joins TRBV19 to TRBJ2-1; D is uncertain. Germline V gene lookup returns CDR1 LNHDA and CDR2 SQIVND (reference sequence). V was clipped by 6 bases and J by 1 base, with 19 bases between them. CDR3 length: 17 residues. The CDR3 DNA is TGTGCCAGTAGCGACATAGAAACGGCAATATCCTACAATGAGCAGTTCTTC. Amino acid sequence: CASSDIETAISYNEQFF.